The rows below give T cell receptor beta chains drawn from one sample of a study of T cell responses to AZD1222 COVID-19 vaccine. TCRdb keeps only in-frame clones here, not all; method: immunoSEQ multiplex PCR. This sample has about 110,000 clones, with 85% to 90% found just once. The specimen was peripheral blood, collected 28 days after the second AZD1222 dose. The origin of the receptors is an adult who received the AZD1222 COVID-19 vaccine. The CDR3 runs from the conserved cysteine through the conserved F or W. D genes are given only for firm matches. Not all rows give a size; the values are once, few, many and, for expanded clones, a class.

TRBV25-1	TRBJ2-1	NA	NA	CASSELTGTGQFF	TGTGCCAGCAGTGAGTTAACAGGGACCGGGCAGTTCTTC
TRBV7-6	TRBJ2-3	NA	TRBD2	CASSLNPGLAGGDTQYF	TGTGCCAGCTCCCTCAACCCGGGACTAGCGGGAGGAGATACGCAGTATTTT
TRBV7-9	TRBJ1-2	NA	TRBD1	CASSFSGTGGYTF	TGTGCCAGCAGCTTTTCCGGGACAGGTGGCTACACCTTC
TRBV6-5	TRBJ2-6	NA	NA	CASSYSNSGANVLTF	TGTGCCAGCAGTTACTCAAACTCTGGGGCCAACGTCCTGACTTTC
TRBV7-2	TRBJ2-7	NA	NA	CASSAQPGPLSYEQYF	TGTGCCAGCAGCGCCCAACCGGGACCACTCTCCTACGAGCAGTACTTC
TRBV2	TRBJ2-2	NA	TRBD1	CASSRQGEKGGELFF	TGTGCCAGCAGCCGACAGGGGGAGAAGGGCGGGGAGCTGTTTTTT
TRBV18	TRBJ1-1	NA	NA	CASSPGTGNTEAFF	TGTGCCAGCTCACCGGGCACGGGGAACACTGAAGCTTTCTTT
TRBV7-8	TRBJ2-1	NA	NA	CASSRQGREGDNEQFF	TGTGCCAGCAGCCGACAAGGGCGGGAAGGGGACAATGAGCAGTTCTTC
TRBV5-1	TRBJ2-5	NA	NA	CASRKDSQETQYF	TGCGCCAGCAGAAAAGACAGCCAAGAGACCCAGTACTTC
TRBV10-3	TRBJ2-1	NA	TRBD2	CAISRLPGLAVRADEQFF	TGTGCCATCAGTCGACTGCCGGGACTAGCGGTTCGCGCGGATGAGCAGTTCTTC
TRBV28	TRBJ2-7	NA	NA	CASSLRAGGAYEQYF	TGTGCCAGCAGCCTCAGGGCAGGTGGTGCCTACGAGCAGTACTTC
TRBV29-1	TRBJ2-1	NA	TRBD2	CSVWTSGSKWGNEQFF	TGCAGCGTTTGGACTAGCGGGAGTAAATGGGGTAATGAGCAGTTCTTC
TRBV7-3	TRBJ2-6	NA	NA	CASSLTASNSGANVLTF	TGTGCCAGCAGCTTAACGGCCAGTAACTCTGGGGCCAACGTCCTGACTTTC
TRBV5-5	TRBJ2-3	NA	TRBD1	CASSFKRIGQGTTDTQYF	TGTGCCAGCAGTTTTAAGAGAATTGGACAGGGGACAACAGATACGCAGTATTTT
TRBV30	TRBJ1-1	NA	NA	CAWSRGIQAFF	TGTGCCTGGAGTCGGGGTATACAAGCTTTCTTT
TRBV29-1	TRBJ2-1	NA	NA	CSVAGPTGEQFF	TGCAGCGTCGCCGGCCCGACCGGTGAGCAGTTCTTC
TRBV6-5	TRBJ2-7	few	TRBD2	CASSYSSGSNYEQYF	TGTGCCAGCAGTTACTCGAGCGGGAGTAACTACGAGCAGTACTTC
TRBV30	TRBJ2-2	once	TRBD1	CAWETTGSSGELFF	TGTGCCTGGGAAACGACAGGGAGCAGCGGGGAGCTGTTTTTT
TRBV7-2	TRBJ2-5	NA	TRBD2	CASSLGWGGETQYF	TGTGCCAGCAGCTTAGGATGGGGGGGGGAGACCCAGTACTTC
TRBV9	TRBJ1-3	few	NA	CASSAPQGISGNTIYF	TGTGCCAGCAGCGCGCCCCAGGGGATCTCTGGAAACACCATATATTTT
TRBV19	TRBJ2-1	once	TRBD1	CASSIDSGQGPYNEQFF	TGTGCCAGTAGTATAGACTCGGGACAGGGGCCTTACAATGAGCAGTTCTTC
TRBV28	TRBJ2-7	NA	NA	CASSPNYEQYF	TGTGCCAGCAGTCCCAACTACGAGCAGTACTTC
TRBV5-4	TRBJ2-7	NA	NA	CASSLDRRGREQYF	TGTGCCAGCAGCTTGGACCGCAGGGGTCGCGAGCAGTACTTC
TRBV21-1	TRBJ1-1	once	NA	CASSKVLFPRNTNLNTEAFF	TGTGCCAGCAGCAAAGTCCTTTTTCCACGCAATACAAACTTGAACACTGAAGCTTTCTTT